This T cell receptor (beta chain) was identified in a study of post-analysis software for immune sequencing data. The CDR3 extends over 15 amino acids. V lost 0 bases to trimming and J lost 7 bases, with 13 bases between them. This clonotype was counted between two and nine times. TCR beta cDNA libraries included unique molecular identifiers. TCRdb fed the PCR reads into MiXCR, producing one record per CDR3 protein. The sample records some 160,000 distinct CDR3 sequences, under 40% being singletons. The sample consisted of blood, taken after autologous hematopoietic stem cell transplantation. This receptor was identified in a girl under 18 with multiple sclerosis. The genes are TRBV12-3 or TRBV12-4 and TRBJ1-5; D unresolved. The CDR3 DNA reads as TGTGCCAGCAGTTTAGCCTCCACGGGGAACCAGCCCCAGCATTTT. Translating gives CASSLASTGNQPQHF.